Listed below are T cell receptor beta chains from one sample, sequenced in a study of cytomegalovirus exposure and HLA in healthy donors. Libraries were prepared by immunoSEQ multiplex PCR; TCRdb keeps only in-frame clonotypes and omits some of them. The data show around 150,000 clones, and the top ten clones hold about 2.5%. The sample was PBMCs. The origin of the receptors is a man in his forties in good health and CMV-seronegative. The CDR3 runs from the conserved cysteine through the conserved F or W. D genes are given only for firm matches.

TRBJ2-1 | TRBV5-1 | . | CASSLVPGKDEQFF | TGCGCCAGCAGCTTGGTCCCAGGGAAGGATGAGCAGTTCTTC
TRBJ2-3 | TRBV9 | . | CASSVDSPDTQYF | TGTGCCAGCAGCGTAGATAGCCCAGATACGCAGTATTTT
TRBJ1-1 | TRBV19 | TRBD1 | CASSTGTGLGAEAFF | TGTGCCAGTAGTACCGGGACAGGGTTGGGCGCTGAAGCTTTCTTT
TRBJ2-1 | TRBV5-1 | . | CASSITVTSYNEQFF | TGCGCCAGCAGCATCACAGTAACCTCCTACAATGAGCAGTTCTTC
TRBJ2-2 | TRBV19 | . | CASSIVFKGPHTGELFF | TGTGCCAGTAGTATAGTGTTCAAGGGGCCCCACACCGGGGAGCTGTTTTTT
TRBJ1-2 | TRBV28 | TRBD1 | CASSQTGNYGYTF | TGTGCCAGCAGCCAGACAGGGAACTATGGCTACACCTTC
TRBJ2-4 | TRBV19 | . | CASTRLAGALGTKNIQYF | TGTGCCAGTACCCGACTTGCGGGGGCGTTAGGGACCAAAAACATTCAGTACTTC
TRBJ2-5 | TRBV9 | . | CASSVGRGGETQYF | TGTGCCAGCAGCGTAGGGCGGGGAGGTGAGACCCAGTACTTC
TRBJ2-1 | TRBV5-4 | TRBD2 | CASSSGLAGTTYNEQFF | TGTGCCAGCAGCTCGGGACTAGCGGGGACTACCTACAATGAGCAGTTCTTC
TRBJ2-1 | TRBV6-1 | . | CASSEIGWRGGTSSSYNEQFF | TGTGCCAGCAGTGAAATAGGATGGCGGGGAGGTACCTCTAGCTCCTACAATGAGCAGTTCTTC
TRBJ2-5 | TRBV5-1 | TRBD1 | CASGLVSRRNRGLNQETQYF | TGCGCCAGCGGACTTGTCTCTCGCCGGAACAGGGGCCTAAACCAAGAGACCCAGTACTTC
TRBJ1-1 | TRBV5-4 | . | CASSLDRFMNTEAFF | TGTGCCAGCAGCTTGGACAGGTTCATGAACACTGAAGCTTTCTTT
TRBJ2-3 | TRBV12-2 | . | CASRLGSIFGTDTQYF | TGTGCAAGTCGCTTAGGTTCCATTTTTGGCACAGATACGCAGTATTTT
TRBJ2-1 | TRBV11-3 | . | CASSPRQVPYNEQFF | TGTGCCAGCAGCCCCCGACAGGTACCCTACAATGAGCAGTTCTTC
TRBJ2-3 | TRBV7-2 | . | CASREDRRLGTDTQYF | TGTGCCAGCAGGGAAGACAGGCGCTTAGGCACAGATACGCAGTATTTT
TRBJ1-3 | TRBV2 | TRBD1 | CASGQGAGNTIYF | TGTGCCAGCGGACAGGGGGCTGGAAACACCATATATTTT
TRBJ1-1 | TRBV18 | . | CASSTQSQRNTEAFF | TGTGCCAGCTCAACGCAATCACAGAGGAACACTGAAGCTTTCTTT
TRBJ1-2 | TRBV6-6 | TRBD1 | CASSRGIYGYTF | TGTGCCAGCAGCAGGGGGATCTATGGCTACACCTTC
TRBJ2-3 | TRBV7-7 | . | CASSYGGTDTQYF | TGTGCCAGCAGCTACGGGGGCACAGATACGCAGTATTTT
TRBJ1-1 | TRBV2 | . | CASSRAFF | TGTGCCAGCTCCAGAGCTTTCTTT
TRBJ2-3 | TRBV4-2 | . | CASSQAGTQSTDTQYF | TGTGCCAGCAGCCAAGCCGGGACTCAAAGCACAGATACGCAGTATTTT
TRBJ1-4 | TRBV7-2 | . | CASSPLRNEKLFF | TGTGCCAGCAGTCCTTTGCGTAATGAAAAACTGTTTTTT
TRBJ2-1 | TRBV7-2 | . | CASSLEQRGEGAEFF | TGTGCCAGCAGCTTAGAACAGCGAGGAGAGGGCGCGGAGTTCTTC
TRBJ2-7 | TRBV28 | . | CASGRFGGYEQYF | TGTGCCAGCGGCCGATTCGGAGGTTACGAGCAGTACTTC
TRBJ1-5 | TRBV9 | . | CASSVAINQPQHF | TGTGCCAGCAGCGTAGCCATTAATCAGCCCCAGCATTTT
TRBJ2-5 | TRBV7-9 | . | CASSSLRVREETQYF | TGTGCCAGCAGCTCCCTCCGGGTCAGAGAAGAGACCCAGTACTTC
TRBJ1-4 | TRBV6-6 | . | CASSYQLTGKLFF | TGTGCCAGCAGTTACCAGCTCACAGGGAAACTGTTTTTT
TRBJ1-1 | TRBV6-5 | . | CASSYSYRLGGAFF | TGTGCCAGCAGTTACTCCTACCGCCTGGGGGGAGCTTTCTTT
TRBJ2-5 | TRBV19 | . | CASSISTGLRETQYF | TGTGCCAGTAGTATTTCGACGGGATTAAGGGAGACCCAGTACTTC
TRBJ1-5 | TRBV19 | . | CASSYRSNQPQHF | TGTGCCAGTAGTTACAGAAGCAATCAGCCCCAGCATTTT
TRBJ2-2 | TRBV28 | . | CASSFAGTWEGELFF | TGTGCCAGCAGTTTTGCCGGGACTTGGGAGGGGGAGCTGTTTTTT
TRBJ1-1 | TRBV7-2 | . | CASSLVGRINTEAFF | TGTGCCAGCAGCTTAGTTGGCAGAATTAACACTGAAGCTTTCTTT